The rows below give T cell receptor beta chains drawn from one sample of a study of cytomegalovirus exposure and HLA in healthy donors. Assay: immunoSEQ multiplex PCR; the TCRdb copy retains only in-frame clones and omits some. This table holds about 54,000 clones. Sample: PBMCs. These receptors were obtained from a woman between 40 and 55 years old in good health and CMV-seronegative. Each CDR3 is given with its conserved first and last residue. The D gene is left open where the match is weak.

TRBJ2-7,TRBV4-1,TRBD2,TGCGCCAGCAGCCAAGATTCGGCTAGCGGGAAGTACGAGCAGTACTTC,CASSQDSASGKYEQYF
TRBJ2-5,TRBV29-1,.,TGCAGCGTTGCTTACAGGATGGGAGAGACCCAGTACTTC,CSVAYRMGETQYF
TRBJ2-5,TRBV19,TRBD1,TGTGCCAGTAGTAAGGGACAGTCCGATTACCAAGAGACCCAGTACTTC,CASSKGQSDYQETQYF
TRBJ2-7,TRBV25-1,.,TGTGCCAGCAGGGGTCAAGCGGGCGCCGAGCAGTACTTC,CASRGQAGAEQYF
TRBJ1-1,TRBV28,.,TGTGCCAGCAGTTTGCAGGGCGGCACTGAAGCTTTCTTT,CASSLQGGTEAFF
TRBJ2-7,TRBV6-1,TRBD1,TGTGCCAGCAGTCCCGACAGGGGTGGCGCCTACGAGCAGTACTTC,CASSPDRGGAYEQYF
TRBJ2-1,TRBV6-1,.,TGTGCCAGCGGTATACTAGCTGGCTTTGGGGATGAGCAGTTCTTC,CASGILAGFGDEQFF
TRBJ1-1,TRBV6-5,.,TGTGCCAGCAGTTACGATAGCGGGGGGACTGAAGCTTTCTTT,CASSYDSGGTEAFF
TRBJ1-5,TRBV25-1,.,TGTGCCAGCTCTGTCCCACGGGGGAACTATAGCAATCAGCCCCAGCATTTT,CASSVPRGNYSNQPQHF
TRBJ1-6,TRBV7-2,.,TGTGCCAGCAGCTTAAACATCGACGGGTCACCCCTCCACTTT,CASSLNIDGSPLHF
TRBJ1-2,TRBV18,TRBD1,TGTGCCAGCTCACCACCCGGGACAGGGGGCCACTATGGCTACACCTTC,CASSPPGTGGHYGYTF
TRBJ2-2,TRBV10-3,.,TGTGCCATCAGTGAGCTTCAGACCGGGGAGCTGTTTTTT,CAISELQTGELFF
TRBJ2-5,TRBV14,.,TGTGCCAGCAGCCAAAATAGAGAGACCCAGTACTTC,CASSQNRETQYF
TRBJ2-7,TRBV4-3,TRBD2,TGCGCCAGCAGCCCGACTAGCGGGAGCCCTCTCTACGAGCAGTACTTC,CASSPTSGSPLYEQYF
TRBJ2-3,TRBV13,TRBD2,TGTGCCAGCAGCCTAGAACCTCTAGCGGGAGGTAGGGCAGATACGCAGTATTTT,CASSLEPLAGGRADTQYF
TRBJ1-2,TRBV7-9,.,TGTGCCAGCAGCCAAGATCTATATGGCTACACCTTC,CASSQDLYGYTF
TRBJ2-1,TRBV25-1,TRBD2,TGTGCCAGCAGTGTAGCGGGAGAAGTCAATGAGCAGTTCTTC,CASSVAGEVNEQFF
TRBJ1-3,TRBV28,.,TGTGCCAGCATTCCCGGGGCAGGGGCCCCATACACCATATATTTT,CASIPGAGAPYTIYF
TRBJ1-2,TRBV18,TRBD1,TGTGCCAGCTCACCAACGGGACAGGGAGGGGCTAACTATGGCTACACCTTC,CASSPTGQGGANYGYTF
TRBJ1-6,TRBV19,.,TGTGCCAGTAGTATAGGAGGGATTAATTCACCCCTCCACTTT,CASSIGGINSPLHF
TRBJ1-2,TRBV10-3,TRBD1,TGTGCCATCAGTGACCGGGATCAGGGGGATGGCTACACCTTC,CAISDRDQGDGYTF
TRBJ2-4,TRBV4-1,TRBD2,TGCGCCAGCAGCCAAGATCTGGCTAGCGGGGGCAAAAACATTCAGTACTTC,CASSQDLASGGKNIQYF